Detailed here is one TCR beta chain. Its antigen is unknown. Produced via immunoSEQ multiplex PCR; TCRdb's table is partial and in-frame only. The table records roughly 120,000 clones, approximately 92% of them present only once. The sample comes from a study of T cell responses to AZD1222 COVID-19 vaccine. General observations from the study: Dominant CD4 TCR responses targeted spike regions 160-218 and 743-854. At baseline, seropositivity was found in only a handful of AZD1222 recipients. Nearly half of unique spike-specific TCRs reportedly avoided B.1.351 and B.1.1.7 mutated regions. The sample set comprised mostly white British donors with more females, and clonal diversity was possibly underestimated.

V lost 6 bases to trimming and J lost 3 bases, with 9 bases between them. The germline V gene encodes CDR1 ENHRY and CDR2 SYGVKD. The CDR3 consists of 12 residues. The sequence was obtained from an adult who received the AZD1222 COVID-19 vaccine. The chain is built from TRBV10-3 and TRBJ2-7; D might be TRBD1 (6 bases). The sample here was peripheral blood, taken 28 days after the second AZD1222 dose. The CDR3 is CAIRGDNYEQYF. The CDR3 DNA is TGTGCCATCAGAGGGGACAACTACGAGCAGTACTTC.